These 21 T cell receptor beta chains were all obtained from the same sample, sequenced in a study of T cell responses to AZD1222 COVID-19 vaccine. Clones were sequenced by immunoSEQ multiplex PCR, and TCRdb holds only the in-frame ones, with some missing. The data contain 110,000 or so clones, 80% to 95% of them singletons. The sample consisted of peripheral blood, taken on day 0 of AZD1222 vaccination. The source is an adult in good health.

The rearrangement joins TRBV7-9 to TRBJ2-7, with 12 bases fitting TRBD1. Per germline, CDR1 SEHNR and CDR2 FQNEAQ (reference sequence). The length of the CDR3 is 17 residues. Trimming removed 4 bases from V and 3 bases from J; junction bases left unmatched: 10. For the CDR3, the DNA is TGTGCCAGCAGCTCAAACGTGGGACAGGGGGCCCTCTACGAGCAGTACTTC. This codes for CASSSNVGQGALYEQYF.

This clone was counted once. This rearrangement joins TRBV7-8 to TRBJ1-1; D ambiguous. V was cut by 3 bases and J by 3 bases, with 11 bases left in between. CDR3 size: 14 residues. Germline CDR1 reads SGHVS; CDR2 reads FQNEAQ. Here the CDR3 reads CASSFSYIHTEAFF. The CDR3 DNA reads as TGTGCCAGCAGCTTCAGCTACATACACACTGAAGCTTTCTTT.

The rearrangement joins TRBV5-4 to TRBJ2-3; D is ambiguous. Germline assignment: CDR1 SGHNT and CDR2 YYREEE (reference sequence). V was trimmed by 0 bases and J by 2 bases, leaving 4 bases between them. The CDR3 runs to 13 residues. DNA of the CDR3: TGTGCCAGCAGCTTGGACTCCACAGATACGCAGTATTTT. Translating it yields CASSLDSTDTQYF.

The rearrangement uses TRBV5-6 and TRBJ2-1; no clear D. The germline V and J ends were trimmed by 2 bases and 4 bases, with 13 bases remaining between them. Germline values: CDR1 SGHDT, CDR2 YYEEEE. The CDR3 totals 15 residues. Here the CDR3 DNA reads TGTGCCAGCAGCTTTAGAAAGGTAGGATACAATGAGCAGTTCTTC. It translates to CASSFRKVGYNEQFF.

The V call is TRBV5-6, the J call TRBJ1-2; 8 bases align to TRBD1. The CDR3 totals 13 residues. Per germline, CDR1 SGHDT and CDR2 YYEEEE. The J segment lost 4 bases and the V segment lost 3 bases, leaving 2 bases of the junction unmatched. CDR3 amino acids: CASSWGQAYGYTF. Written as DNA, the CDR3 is TGTGCCAGCAGCTGGGGACAGGCCTATGGCTACACCTTC.

This CDR3 reads CASSLEGYYNSPLHF. CDR3 bases: TGTGCCAGCAGCTTAGAGGGTTACTATAATTCACCCCTCCACTTT. This rearrangement joins TRBV7-2 to TRBJ1-6; no firm D call. The CDR3 sequence is 15 residues long. Trimming cost V 1 base and J 3 bases, with 7 bases left between them. Germline CDR1 reads SGHTA; CDR2 reads FQGNSA.

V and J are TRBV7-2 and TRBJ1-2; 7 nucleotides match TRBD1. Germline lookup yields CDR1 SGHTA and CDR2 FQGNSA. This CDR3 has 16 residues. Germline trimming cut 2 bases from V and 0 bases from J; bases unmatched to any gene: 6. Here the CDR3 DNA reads TGTGCCAGCAGCTTACAGGGGGTTCTTCCTAACTATGGCTACACCTTC. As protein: CASSLQGVLPNYGYTF.

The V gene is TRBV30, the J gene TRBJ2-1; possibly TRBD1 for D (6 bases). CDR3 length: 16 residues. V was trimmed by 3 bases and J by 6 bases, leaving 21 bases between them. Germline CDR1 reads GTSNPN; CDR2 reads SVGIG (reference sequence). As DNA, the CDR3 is TGTGCCTGGAGCAGGGTGGGGGCAGGGAGCTTCAATGAGCAGTTCTTC. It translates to CAWSRVGAGSFNEQFF.

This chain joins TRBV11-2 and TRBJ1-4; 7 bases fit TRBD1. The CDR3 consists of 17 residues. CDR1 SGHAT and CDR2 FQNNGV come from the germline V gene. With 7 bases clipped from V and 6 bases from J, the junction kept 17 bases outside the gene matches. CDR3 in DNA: TGTGCCAGCACCCTTGACAGGGAAGGGACTAATGATGAAAAACTGTTTTTT. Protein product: CASTLDREGTNDEKLFF.

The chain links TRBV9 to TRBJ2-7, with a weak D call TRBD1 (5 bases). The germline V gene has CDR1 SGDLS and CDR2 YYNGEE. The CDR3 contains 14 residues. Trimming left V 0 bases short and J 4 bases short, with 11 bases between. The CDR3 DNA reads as TGTGCCAGCAGCGTAGCCGCACCAGGGTACGAGCAGTACTTC. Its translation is CASSVAAPGYEQYF.

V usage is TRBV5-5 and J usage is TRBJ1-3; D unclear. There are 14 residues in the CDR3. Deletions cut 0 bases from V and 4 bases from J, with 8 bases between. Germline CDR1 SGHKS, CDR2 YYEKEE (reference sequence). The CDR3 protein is CASSLDAAGNTIYF. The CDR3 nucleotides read TGTGCCAGCAGCTTGGACGCTGCGGGAAACACCATATATTTT.

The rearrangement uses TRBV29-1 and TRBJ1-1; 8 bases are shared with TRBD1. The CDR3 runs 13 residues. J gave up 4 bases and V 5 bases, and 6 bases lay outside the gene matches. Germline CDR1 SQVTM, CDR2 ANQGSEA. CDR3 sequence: CSVNGQGFTEAFF. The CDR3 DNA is TGCAGCGTTAACGGACAGGGCTTCACTGAAGCTTTCTTT.

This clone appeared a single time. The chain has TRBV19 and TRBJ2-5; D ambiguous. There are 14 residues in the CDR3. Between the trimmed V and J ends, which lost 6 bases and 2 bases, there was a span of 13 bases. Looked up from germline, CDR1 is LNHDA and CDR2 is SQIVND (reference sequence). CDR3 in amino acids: CASSARNLQETQYF. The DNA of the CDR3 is TGTGCCAGTAGCGCGCGGAACCTACAAGAGACCCAGTACTTC.

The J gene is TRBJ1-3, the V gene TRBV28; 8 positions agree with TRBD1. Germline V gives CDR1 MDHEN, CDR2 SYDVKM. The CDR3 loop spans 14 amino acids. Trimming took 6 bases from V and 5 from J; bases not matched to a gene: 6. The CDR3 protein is CASRTGDGRNTIYF. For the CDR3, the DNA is TGTGCCAGCAGGACAGGGGATGGAAGAAACACCATATATTTT.

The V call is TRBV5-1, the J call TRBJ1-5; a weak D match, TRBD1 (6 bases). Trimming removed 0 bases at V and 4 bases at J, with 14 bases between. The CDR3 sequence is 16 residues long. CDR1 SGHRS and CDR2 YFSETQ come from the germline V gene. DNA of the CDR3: TGCGCCAGCAGCTTGGGGCAGGGGCCGAGTAATCAGCCCCAGCATTTT. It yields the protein CASSLGQGPSNQPQHF.

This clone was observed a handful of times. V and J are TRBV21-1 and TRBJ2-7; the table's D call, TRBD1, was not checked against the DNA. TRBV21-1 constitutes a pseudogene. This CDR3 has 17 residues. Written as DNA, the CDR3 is TGTGCCAGCAGTCGGGACAGAGAAACAGTTAGCTCCTACGAGCAGTACTTC. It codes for CASSRDRETVSSYEQYF.

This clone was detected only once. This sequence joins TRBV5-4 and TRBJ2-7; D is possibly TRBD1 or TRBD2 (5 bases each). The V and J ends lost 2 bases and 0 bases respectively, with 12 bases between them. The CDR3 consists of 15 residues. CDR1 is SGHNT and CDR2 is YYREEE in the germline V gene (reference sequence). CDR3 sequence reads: CASSFSGAGSYEQYF. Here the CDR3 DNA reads TGTGCCAGCAGCTTCTCCGGGGCAGGCTCCTACGAGCAGTACTTC.

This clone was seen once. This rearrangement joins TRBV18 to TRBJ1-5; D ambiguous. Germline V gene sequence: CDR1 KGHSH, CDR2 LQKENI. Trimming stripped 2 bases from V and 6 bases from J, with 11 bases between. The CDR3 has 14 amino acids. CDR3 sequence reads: CASSPIGVGQPQHF. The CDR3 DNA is TGTGCCAGCTCACCAATTGGGGTAGGTCAGCCCCAGCATTTT.

CDR3 nucleotides: TGTGCCAGCAGCTTGGTTGGTCGGGGCCGGGGCACCGGGGAGCTGTTTTTT. Translated, it gives CASSLVGRGRGTGELFF. V gene TRBV5-4 combines with J gene TRBJ2-2; perhaps D is TRBD1 or TRBD2 (5 bases each). CDR3 size: 17 residues. Looked up from germline, CDR1 is SGHNT and CDR2 is YYREEE (reference sequence). V shed 0 bases and J shed 4 bases, with 16 bases lying between them.

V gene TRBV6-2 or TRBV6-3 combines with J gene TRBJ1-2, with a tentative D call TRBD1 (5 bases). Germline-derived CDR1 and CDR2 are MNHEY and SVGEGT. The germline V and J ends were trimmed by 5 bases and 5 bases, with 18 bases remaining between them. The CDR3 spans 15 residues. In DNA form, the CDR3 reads TGTGCCAGCAGTGATGCCGGCAGGGTTATTTATGGCTACACCTTC. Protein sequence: CASSDAGRVIYGYTF.

The CDR3 loop is CASKSATNEKLFF. The CDR3 bases are TGTGCCAGTAAGAGTGCAACTAATGAAAAACTGTTTTTT. V is TRBV19 and J is TRBJ1-4; D unclear. Deletions cut 7 bases from V and 0 bases from J, with 6 bases between. The CDR3 has 13 residues. Germline V gives CDR1 LNHDA, CDR2 SQIVND (reference sequence).